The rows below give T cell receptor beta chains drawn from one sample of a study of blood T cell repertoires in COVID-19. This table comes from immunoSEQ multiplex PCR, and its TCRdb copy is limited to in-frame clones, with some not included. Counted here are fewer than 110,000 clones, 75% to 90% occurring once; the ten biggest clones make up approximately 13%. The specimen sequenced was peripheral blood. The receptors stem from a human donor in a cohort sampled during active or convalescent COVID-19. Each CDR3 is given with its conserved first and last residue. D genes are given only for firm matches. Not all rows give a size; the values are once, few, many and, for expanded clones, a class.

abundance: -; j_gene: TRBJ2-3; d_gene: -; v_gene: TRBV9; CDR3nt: TGTGCCAGCAGCGTAGGAGTCGGGATCACAGATACGCAGTATTTT; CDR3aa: CASSVGVGITDTQYF
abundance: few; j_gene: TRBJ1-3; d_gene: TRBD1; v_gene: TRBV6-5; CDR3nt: TGTGCCAGCAGTTACGACAGGGATTCTGGAAACACCATATATTTT; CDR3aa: CASSYDRDSGNTIYF
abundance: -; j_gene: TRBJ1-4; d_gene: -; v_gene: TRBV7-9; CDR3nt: TGTGCCAGCAGCCCCCGAGATGAAAAACTGTTTTTT; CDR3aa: CASSPRDEKLFF
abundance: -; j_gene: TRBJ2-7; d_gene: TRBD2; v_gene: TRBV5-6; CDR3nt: TGTGCCAGCAGCGGTACTAGCGGGGTCTACGAGCAGTACTTC; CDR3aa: CASSGTSGVYEQYF
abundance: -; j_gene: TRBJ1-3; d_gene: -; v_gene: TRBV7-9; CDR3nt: TGTGCCAGCAGCCCGGTGGACAGCTCCCACTCTGGAAACACCATATATTTT; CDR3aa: CASSPVDSSHSGNTIYF
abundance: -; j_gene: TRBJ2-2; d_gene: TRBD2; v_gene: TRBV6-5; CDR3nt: TGTGCCAGCAAAATAGCGGGGGGCACAACCGGGGAGCTGTTTTTT; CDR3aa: CASKIAGGTTGELFF
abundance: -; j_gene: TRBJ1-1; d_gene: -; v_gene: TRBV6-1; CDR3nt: TGTGCCAGCGTCGGGAACACTGAAGCTTTCTTT; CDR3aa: CASVGNTEAFF
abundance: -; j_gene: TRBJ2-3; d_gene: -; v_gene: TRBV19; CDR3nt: TGTGCCAGTAGTACGACTCCGCAGGGCGCTGGCACAGATACGCAGTATTTT; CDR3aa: CASSTTPQGAGTDTQYF
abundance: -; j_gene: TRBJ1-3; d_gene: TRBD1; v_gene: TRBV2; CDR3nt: TGTGCCAGCAGCCCCGACAGGGGGCGGGGAAACACCATATATTTT; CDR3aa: CASSPDRGRGNTIYF
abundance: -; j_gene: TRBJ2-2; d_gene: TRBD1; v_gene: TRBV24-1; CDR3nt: TGTGCCACCAGTGATTTGCGCCCCGCACAGGGGGAGATGGGCACCGGGGAGCTGTTTTTT; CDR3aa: CATSDLRPAQGEMGTGELFF
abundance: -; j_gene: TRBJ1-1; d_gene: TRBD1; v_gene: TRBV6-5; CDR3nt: TGTGCCAGCAACAGGGGCGACTATCTGAACACTGAAGCTTTCTTT; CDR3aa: CASNRGDYLNTEAFF
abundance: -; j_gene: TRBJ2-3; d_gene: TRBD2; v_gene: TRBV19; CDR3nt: TGTGCCAGTAGTATCGGGCTAGCGGGGGGGAGAAATACGCAGTATTTT; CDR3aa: CASSIGLAGGRNTQYF
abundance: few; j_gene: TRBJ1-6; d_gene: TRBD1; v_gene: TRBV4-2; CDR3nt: TGTGCCAGCAGCCAAGGTGCGGGACAGGGAAATTCACCCCTCCACTTT; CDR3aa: CASSQGAGQGNSPLHF
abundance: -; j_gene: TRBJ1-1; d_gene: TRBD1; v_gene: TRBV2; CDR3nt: TGTGCCAGCAATCCTCCTCGGACAGGGGGCAACACTGAAGCTTTCTTT; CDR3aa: CASNPPRTGGNTEAFF
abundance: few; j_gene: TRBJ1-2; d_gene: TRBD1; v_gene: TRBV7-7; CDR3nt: TGTGCCAGCAGGGTCTACAGGGGACAGGGGGCCAATGGCTACACCTTC; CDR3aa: CASRVYRGQGANGYTF
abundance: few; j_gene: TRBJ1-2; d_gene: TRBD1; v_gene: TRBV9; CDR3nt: TGTGCCAGCAGCGAAACAGGGGCGCCTAACTATGGCTACACCTTC; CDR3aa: CASSETGAPNYGYTF
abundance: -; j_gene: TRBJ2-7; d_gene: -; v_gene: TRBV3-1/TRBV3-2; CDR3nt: TGTGCCAGCAGCCAAGCCCCCGGGGATTCCTACGAGCAGTACTTC; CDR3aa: CASSQAPGDSYEQYF
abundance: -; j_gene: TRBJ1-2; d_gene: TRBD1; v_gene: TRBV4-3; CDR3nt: TGCGCCAGCAGCCAAGATGCCTTACGCAGGGGGCGCGATGGCTACACCTTC; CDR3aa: CASSQDALRRGRDGYTF
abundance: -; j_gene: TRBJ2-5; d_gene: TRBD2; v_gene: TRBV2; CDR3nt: TGTGCCAGCAGGCTCCTAGCGGGGGGGCCTAAGACCCAGTACTTC; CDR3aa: CASRLLAGGPKTQYF
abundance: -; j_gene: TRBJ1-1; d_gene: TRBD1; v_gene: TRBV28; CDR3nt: TGTGCCAGCATCCCTGAGACAGGGGCAGGGAACACTGAAGCTTTCTTT; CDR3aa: CASIPETGAGNTEAFF
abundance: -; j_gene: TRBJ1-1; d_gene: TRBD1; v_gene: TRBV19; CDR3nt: TGTGCCAGTAGGTCAGGGGGCAGGTTGGCTTTCTTT; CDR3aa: CASRSGGRLAFF
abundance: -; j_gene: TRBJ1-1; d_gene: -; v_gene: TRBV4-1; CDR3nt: TGCGCCAGCAGTCAACATGGCGCGGGGAACACTGAAGCTTTCTTT; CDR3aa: CASSQHGAGNTEAFF
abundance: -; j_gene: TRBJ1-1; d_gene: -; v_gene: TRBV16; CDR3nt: TGTGCCAGCAGCCAATCTCCGGGGGACACTGAAGCTTTCTTT; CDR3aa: CASSQSPGDTEAFF
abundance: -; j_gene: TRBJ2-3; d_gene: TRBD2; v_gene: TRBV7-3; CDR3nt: TGTGCCAGCAGCTCCGGACTAGCGGGGGATACGCAGTATTTT; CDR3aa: CASSSGLAGDTQYF
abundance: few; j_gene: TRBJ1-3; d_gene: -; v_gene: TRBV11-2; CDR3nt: TGTGCCAGCAGCTTAGTCCCAGGCTCTGGAAACACCATATATTTT; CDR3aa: CASSLVPGSGNTIYF
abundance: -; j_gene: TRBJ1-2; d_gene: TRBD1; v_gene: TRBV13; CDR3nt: TGTGCCAGCAGCTCGCCAGGGGGAAGAGGGTATGGCTACACCTTC; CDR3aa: CASSSPGGRGYGYTF
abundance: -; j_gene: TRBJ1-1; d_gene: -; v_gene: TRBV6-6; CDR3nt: TGTGCCAGCACCCCGGCACGGGAAGACACTGAAGCTTTCTTT; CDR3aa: CASTPAREDTEAFF
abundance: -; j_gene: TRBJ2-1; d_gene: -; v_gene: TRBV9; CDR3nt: TGTGCCAGCAGCCCCAGCTCCTACAATGAGCAGTTCTTC; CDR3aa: CASSPSSYNEQFF
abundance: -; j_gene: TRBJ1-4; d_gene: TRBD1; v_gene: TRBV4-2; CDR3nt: TGTGCCAGCAGCCAGGCCGCGACAGGGGGCGCAGGTTCAACTAATGAAAAACTGTTTTTT; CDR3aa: CASSQAATGGAGSTNEKLFF
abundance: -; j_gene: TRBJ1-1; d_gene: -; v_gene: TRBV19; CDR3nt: TGTGCCAGTAGTATCTCCCGAGACACTGAAGCTTTCTTT; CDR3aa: CASSISRDTEAFF
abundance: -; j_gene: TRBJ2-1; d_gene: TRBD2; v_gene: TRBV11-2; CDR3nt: TGTGCCAGCAGACCACTAGCGGGGTACAATGAGCAGTTCTTC; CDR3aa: CASRPLAGYNEQFF
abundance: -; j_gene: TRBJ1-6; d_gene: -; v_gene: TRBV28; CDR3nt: TGTGCCAGCAGTACAGTCTTGCCCTATAATTCACCCCTCCACTTT; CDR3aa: CASSTVLPYNSPLHF
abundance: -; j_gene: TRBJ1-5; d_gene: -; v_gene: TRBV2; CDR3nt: TGTGCCAGCAGTGGAGGTGGGTGGGAGCCCCAGCATTTT; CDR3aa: CASSGGGWEPQHF
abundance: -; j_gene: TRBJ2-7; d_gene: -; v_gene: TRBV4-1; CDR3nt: TGCGCCAGCAGCCAACGGGGACAATTGACCTACGAGCAGTACTTC; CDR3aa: CASSQRGQLTYEQYF
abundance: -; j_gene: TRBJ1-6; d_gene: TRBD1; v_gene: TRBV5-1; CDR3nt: TGCGCCAGCAGCATTGACCCGGGACAGTCCAATTCACCCCTCCACTTT; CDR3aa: CASSIDPGQSNSPLHF
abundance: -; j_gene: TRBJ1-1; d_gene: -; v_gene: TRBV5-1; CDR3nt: TGCGCCAGCAGCGAGTTGGACAGTCAGAACACTGAAGCTTTCTTT; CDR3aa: CASSELDSQNTEAFF
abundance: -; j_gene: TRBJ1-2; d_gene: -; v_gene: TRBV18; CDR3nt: TGTGCCAGCTCACCAGAGGGTCTGAGTGGCTACACCTTC; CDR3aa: CASSPEGLSGYTF
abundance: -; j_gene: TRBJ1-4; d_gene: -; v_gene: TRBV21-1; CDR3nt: TGTGCCAGCAACCCAGGGCCCCCGAAGGACGAAAAACTGTTTTTT; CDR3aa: CASNPGPPKDEKLFF
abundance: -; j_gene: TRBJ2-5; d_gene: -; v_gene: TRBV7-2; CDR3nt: TGTGCCAGCAGCTTAGAAGTCTCCCGGGAGACCCAGTACTTC; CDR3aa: CASSLEVSRETQYF
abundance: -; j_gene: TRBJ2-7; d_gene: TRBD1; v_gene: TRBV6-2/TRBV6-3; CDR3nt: TGTGCCAGCAGTGGGACAGGGAACGAGCAGTACTTC; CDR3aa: CASSGTGNEQYF
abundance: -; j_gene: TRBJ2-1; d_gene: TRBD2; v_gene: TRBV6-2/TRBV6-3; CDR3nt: TGTGCCAGCAGCCGTAGCGGGGGGGCCGGCAATGAGCAGTTCTTC; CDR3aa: CASSRSGGAGNEQFF
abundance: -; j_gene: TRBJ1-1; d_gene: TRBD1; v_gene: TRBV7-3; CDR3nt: TGTGCCAGCAGTCCGGGACAGGCGAACACTGAAGCTTTCTTT; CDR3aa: CASSPGQANTEAFF
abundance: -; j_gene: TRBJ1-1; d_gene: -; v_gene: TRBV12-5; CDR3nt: TGTGCTAGTGGTTTGGGGGCAGTCACAGCGAACACTGAAGCTTTCTTT; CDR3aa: CASGLGAVTANTEAFF
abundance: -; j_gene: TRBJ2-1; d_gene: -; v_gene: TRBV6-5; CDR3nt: TGTGCCAGCAGTTACTCTGGCGGGGCGAACAATGAGCAGTTCTTC; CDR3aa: CASSYSGGANNEQFF
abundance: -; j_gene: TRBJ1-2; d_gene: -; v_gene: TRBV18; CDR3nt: TGTGCCAGCTCAGTGGGGGCCTATGGCTACACCTTC; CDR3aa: CASSVGAYGYTF
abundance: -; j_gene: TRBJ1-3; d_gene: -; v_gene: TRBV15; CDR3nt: TGTGCCACCAGCAGAGGAGGAAGCATCTCTGGAAACACCATATATTTT; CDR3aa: CATSRGGSISGNTIYF
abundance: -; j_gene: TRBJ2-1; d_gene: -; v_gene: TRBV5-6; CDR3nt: TGTGCCAGCAGCTTGGGGCCGGGTCGATATGAGCAGTTCTTC; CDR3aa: CASSLGPGRYEQFF
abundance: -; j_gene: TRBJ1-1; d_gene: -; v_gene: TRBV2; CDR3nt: TGTGCCAGCAATTTGGGGCACTTGAACACTGAAGCTTTCTTT; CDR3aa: CASNLGHLNTEAFF
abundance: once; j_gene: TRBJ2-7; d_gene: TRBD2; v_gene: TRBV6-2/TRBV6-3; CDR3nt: TGTGCCAGCAGCCCTAGGCGACTAGCGGTGAGCTCCTACGAGCAGTACTTC; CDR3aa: CASSPRRLAVSSYEQYF
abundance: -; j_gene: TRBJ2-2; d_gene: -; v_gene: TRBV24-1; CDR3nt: TGTGCCACCTCCACCCCAGCAGGGGGGAGCACCGGGGAGCTGTTTTTT; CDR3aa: CATSTPAGGSTGELFF
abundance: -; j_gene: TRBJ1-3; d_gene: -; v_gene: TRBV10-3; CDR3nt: TGTGCCATCAGTGAGGTGATGGTCCCAGGCTCTGGAAACACCATATATTTT; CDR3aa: CAISEVMVPGSGNTIYF
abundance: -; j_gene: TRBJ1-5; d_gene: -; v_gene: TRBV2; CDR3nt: TGTGCCAGCAGTGAAAATGAGGCAGGGCATCAGCCCCAGCATTTT; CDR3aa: CASSENEAGHQPQHF
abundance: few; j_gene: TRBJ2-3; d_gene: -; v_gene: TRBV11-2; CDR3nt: TGTGCCAGCAGCCCGAACCCTAGCTTAGATACGCAGTATTTT; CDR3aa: CASSPNPSLDTQYF